The entry below describes one T cell receptor beta chain. The CDR3 does not end in the conserved phenylalanine or tryptophan, so this is likely a read error. This entry belongs to a study of response to subunit inactivated influenza vaccine. The CDR3 runs to 15 residues. The V gene's germline CDR1 is SQVTM and CDR2 ANQGSEA. V dropped 1 base and J dropped 0 bases, with 12 bases sitting between them. TCRdb passed the RT-PCR reads through MiXCR, listing each CDR3 protein once. The table shows about 520,000 distinct CDR3 sequences, with roughly 23% occurring only once. The input for sequencing was CD4+ T cells sorted from PBMCs, taken roughly 5 days after vaccination. The TCR originated in a man aged 50 or older who received an inactivated influenza vaccine. The chain combines TRBV29-1 with TRBJ2-5; the D is unclear. As DNA, the CDR3 is TGCAGCGTTGAAGGTCATCTGGGGTACCAAGAGACCCAGTACTTA. This codes for CSVEGHLGYQETQYL.